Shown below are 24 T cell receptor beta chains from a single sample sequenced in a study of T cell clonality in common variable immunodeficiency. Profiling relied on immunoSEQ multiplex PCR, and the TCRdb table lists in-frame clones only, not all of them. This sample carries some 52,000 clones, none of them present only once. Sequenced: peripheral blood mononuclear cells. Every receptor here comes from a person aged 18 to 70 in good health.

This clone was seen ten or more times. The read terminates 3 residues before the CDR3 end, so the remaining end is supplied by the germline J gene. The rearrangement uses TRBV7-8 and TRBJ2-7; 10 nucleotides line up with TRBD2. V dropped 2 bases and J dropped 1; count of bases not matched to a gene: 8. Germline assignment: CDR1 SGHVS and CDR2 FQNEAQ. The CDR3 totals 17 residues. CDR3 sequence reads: CASSLQVRAGGSYEQYF. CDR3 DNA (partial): TGTGCCAGCAGCTTACAAGTACGAGCGGGAGGGTCCTACGAG.

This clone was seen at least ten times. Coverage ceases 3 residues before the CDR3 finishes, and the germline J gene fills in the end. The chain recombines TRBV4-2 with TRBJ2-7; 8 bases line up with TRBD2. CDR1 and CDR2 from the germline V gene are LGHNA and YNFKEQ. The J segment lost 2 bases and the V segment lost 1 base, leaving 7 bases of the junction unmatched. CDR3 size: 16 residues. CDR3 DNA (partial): TGTGCCAGCAGCCAAGTACAGCGGGAGATGGCCTACGAG. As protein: CASSQVQREMAYE. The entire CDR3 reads CASSQVQREMAYEQYF.

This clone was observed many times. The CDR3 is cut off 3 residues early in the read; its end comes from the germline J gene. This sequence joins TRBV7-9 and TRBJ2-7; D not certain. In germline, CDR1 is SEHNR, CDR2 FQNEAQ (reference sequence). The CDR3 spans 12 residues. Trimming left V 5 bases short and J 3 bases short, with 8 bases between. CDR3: CASSVSSYEQYF. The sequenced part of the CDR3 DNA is TGTGCCAGCAGCGTCTCTAGCTACGAG.

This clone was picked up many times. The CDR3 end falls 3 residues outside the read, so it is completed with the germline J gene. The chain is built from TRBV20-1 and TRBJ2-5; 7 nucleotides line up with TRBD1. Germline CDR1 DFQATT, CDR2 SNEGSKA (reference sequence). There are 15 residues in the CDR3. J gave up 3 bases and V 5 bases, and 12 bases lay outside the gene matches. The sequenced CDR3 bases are TGCAGTGCTGCAGAATTACAGGGGCGCGAAGAGACC. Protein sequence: CSAAELQGREET. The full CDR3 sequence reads CSAAELQGREETQYF.

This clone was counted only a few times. Incomplete CDR3 DNA: TGTGCCAGCACCCTGACACCGGACAGGAACACTGAA. Residues: CASTLTPDRNTE. The whole CDR3 region reads CASTLTPDRNTEAFF. This sequence joins TRBV7-2 and TRBJ1-1; D possibly corresponds to TRBD1 (6 bases). The DNA ends 3 residues before the CDR3 does, and the rest of the CDR3 is filled in from the germline J gene. The CDR3 length is 15 residues. Germline V CDR1 and CDR2: SGHTA, FQGNSA. Between the trimmed V and J ends, which lost 7 bases and 1 base, there was a span of 16 bases.

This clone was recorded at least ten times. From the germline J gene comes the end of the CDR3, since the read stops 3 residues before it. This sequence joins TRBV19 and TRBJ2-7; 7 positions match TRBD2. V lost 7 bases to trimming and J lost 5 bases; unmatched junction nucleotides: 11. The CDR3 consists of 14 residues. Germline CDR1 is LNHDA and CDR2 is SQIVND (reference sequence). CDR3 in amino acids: CASTVSGTTDEQYF. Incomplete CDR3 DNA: TGTGCCAGTACAGTGAGCGGGACGACGGACGAG.

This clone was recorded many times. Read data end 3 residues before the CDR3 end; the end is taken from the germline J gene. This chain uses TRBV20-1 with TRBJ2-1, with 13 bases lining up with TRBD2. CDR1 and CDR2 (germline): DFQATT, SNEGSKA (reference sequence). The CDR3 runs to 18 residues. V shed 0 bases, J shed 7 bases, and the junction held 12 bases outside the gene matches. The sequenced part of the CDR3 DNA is TGCAGTGCTAGAGATCGTCTCCCACGGACTAGCGGGAGTAATGAG. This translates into CSARDRLPRTSGSNE. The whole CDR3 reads CSARDRLPRTSGSNEQFF.

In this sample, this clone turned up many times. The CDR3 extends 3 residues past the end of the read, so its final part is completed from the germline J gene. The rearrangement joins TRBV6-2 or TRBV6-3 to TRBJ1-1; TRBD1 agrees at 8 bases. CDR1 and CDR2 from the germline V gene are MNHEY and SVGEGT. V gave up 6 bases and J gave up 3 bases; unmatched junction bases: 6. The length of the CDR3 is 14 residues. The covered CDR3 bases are TGTGCCAGCAGACGACAGGGGTTCGACACTGAA. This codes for CASRRQGFDTE. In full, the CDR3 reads CASRRQGFDTEAFF.

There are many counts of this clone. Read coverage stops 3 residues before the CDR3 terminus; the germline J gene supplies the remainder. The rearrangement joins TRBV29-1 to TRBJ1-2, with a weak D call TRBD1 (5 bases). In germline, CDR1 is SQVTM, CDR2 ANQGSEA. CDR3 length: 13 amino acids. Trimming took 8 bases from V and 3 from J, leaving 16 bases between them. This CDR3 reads CSIRRGSDYGYTF. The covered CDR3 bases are TGCAGCATCCGGAGGGGCAGTGACTATGGC.

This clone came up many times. The CDR3 sequence is CASSLGTGGRSSTDTQYF. The sequenced part of the CDR3 DNA is TGCGCCAGCAGCTTGGGGACAGGGGGAAGATCTAGCACAGATACG. The V call is TRBV5-1, the J call TRBJ2-3; 10 bases agree with TRBD1. The read is 3 residues too short to cover the CDR3 end, so that end is filled in from the germline J gene. The CDR3 runs to 18 residues. V was pared by 0 bases and J by 0 bases, with 7 bases of the junction left unmatched. The germline V gene encodes CDR1 SGHRS and CDR2 YFSETQ. Full variable domain (rest looked up from reference TRBV5-1 and TRBJ2-3): KAGVTQTPRYLIKTRGQQVTLSCSPISGHRSVSWYQQTPGQGLQFLFEYFSETQRNKGNFPGRFSGRQFSNSRSEMNVSTLELGDSALYLCASSLGTGGRSSTDTQYFGPGTRLTVL.

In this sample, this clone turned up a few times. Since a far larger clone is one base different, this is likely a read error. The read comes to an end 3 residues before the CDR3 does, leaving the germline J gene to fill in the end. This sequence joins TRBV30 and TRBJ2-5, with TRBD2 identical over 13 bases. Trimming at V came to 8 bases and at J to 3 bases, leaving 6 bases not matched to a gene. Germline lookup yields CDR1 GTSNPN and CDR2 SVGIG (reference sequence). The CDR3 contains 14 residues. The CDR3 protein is CARSGTSGKETQYF. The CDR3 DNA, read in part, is TGTGCCCGTTCCGGGACTAGCGGGAAAGAGACC.

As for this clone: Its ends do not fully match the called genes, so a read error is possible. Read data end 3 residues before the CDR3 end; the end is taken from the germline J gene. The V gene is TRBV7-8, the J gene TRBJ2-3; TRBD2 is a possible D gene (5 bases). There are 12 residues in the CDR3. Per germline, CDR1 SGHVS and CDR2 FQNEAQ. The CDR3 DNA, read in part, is TGTGCCAGCAGCTTCCTAGCAGAGACG. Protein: CASSFLAET. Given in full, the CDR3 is CASSFLAETQYF.

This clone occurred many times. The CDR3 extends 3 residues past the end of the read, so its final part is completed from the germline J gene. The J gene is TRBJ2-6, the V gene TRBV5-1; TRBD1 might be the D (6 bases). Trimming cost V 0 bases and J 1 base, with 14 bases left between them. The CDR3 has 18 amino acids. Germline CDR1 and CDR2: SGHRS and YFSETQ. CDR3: CASSLVPGAGSGANVLTF. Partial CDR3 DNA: TGCGCCAGCAGCTTGGTTCCAGGGGCGGGTTCTGGGGCCAACGTC.

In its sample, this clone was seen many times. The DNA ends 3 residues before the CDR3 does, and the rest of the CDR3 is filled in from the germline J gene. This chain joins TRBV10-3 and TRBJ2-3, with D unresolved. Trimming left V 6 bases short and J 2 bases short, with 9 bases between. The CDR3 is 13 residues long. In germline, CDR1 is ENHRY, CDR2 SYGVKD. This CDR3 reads CAISPPITDTQYF. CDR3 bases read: TGTGCCATCAGCCCTCCTATCACAGATACG.

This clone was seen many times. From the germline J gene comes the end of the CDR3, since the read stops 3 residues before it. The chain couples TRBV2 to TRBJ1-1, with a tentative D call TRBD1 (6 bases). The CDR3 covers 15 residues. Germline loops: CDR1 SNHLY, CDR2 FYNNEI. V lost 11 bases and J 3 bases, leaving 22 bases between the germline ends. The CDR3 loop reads CASTTENRAYTEAFF. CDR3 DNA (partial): TGTGCCTCGACCACCGAGAACAGGGCCTACACTGAA.

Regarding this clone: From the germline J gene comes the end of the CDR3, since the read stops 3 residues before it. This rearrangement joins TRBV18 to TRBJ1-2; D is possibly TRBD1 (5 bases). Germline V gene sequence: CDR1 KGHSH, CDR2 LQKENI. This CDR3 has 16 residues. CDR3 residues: CASSPGTSGRADTYTF. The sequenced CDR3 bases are TGTGCCAGCTCACCGGGGACTAGCGGGAGGGCCGATACC.

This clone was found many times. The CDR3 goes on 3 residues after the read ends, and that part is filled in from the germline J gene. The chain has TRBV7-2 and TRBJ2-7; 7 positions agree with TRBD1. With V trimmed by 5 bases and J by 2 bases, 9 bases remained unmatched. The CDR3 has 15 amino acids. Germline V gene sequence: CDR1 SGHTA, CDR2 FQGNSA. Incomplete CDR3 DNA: TGTGCCAGCAGCCCTGACAGGGCCAGACCCTACGAG. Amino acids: CASSPDRARPYE. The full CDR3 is CASSPDRARPYEQYF.

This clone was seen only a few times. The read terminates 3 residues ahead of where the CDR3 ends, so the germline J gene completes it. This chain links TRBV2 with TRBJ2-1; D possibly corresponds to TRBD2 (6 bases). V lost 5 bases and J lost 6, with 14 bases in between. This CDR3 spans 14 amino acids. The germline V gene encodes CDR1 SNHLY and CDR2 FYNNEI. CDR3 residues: CASSSGTPSNEQFF. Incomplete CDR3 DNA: TGTGCCAGCAGTTCCGGGACTCCGAGCAATGAG.

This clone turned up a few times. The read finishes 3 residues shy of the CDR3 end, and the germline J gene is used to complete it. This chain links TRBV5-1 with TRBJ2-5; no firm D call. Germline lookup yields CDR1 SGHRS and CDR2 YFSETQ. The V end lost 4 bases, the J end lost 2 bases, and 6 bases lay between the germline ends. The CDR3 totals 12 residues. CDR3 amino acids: CASSQEQETQYF. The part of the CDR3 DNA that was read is TGCGCCAGCAGCCAGGAGCAAGAGACC.

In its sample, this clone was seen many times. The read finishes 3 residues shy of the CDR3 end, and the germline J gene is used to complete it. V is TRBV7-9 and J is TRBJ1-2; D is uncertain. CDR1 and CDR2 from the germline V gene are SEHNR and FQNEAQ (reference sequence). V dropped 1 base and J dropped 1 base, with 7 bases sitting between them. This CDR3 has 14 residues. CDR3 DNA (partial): TGTGCCAGCAGCTTAGACAGCGGTAACTATGGC. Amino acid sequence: CASSLDSGNYG. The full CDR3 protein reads CASSLDSGNYGYTF.

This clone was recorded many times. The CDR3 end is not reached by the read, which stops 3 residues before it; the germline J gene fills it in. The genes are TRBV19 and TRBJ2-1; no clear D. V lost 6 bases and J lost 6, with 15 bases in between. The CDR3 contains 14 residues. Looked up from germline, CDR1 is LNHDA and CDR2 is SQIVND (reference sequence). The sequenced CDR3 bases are TGTGCCAGTAGCCTCCCCTTTGTTTCCAATGAG. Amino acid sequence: CASSLPFVSNE. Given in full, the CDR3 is CASSLPFVSNEQFF.

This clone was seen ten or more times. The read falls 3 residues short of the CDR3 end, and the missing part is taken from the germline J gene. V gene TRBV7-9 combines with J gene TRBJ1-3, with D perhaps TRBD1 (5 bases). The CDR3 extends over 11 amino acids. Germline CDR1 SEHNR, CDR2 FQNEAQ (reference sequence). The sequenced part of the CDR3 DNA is TGTGCCAGCAGCAACCGGGACTGG. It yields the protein CASSNRDW. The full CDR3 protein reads CASSNRDWIYF.

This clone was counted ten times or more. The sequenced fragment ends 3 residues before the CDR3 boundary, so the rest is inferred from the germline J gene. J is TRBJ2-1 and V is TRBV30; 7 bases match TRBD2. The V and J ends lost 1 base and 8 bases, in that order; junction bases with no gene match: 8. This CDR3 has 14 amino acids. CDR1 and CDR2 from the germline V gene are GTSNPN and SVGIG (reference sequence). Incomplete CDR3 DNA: TGTGCCTGGAGTGAGGGCGGGAGTATATATGAG. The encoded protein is CAWSEGGSIYE. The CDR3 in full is CAWSEGGSIYEQFF.

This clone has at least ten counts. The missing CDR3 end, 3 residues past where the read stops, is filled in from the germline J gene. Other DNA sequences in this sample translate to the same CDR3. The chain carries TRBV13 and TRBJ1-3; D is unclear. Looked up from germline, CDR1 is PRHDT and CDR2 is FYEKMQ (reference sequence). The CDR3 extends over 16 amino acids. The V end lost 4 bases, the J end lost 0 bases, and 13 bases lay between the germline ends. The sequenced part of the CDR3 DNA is TGTGCCAGCAGCTCCTTCGACAAAGCCTCTGGAAACACC. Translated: CASSSFDKASGNT. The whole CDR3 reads CASSSFDKASGNTIYF.